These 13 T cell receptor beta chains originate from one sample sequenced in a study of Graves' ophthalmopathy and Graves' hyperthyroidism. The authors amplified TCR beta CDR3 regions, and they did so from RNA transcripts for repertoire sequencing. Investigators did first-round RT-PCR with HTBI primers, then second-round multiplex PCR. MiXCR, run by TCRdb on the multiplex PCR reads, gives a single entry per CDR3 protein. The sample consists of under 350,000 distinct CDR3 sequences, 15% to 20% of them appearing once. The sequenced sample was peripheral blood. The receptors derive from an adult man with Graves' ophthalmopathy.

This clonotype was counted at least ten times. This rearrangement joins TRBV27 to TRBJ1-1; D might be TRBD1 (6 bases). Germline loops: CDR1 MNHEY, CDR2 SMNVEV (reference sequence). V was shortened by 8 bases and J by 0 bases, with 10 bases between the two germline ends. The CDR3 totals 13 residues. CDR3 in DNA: TGTGCCAGCGCGGACAGCATGAACACTGAAGCTTTCTTT. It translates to CASADSMNTEAFF.

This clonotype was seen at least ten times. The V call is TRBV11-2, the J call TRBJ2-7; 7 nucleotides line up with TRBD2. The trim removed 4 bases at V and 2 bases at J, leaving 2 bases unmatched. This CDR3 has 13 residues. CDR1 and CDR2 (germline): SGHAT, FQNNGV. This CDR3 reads CASSSRGAYEQYF. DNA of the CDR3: TGTGCCAGCAGCTCTCGGGGGGCCTACGAGCAGTACTTC.

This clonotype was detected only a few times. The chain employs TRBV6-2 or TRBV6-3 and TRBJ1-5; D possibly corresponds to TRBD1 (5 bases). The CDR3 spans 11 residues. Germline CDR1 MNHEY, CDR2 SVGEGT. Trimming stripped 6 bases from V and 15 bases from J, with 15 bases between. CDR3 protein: CASSLGTEVHF. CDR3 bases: TGTGCCAGCAGCCTCGGGACGGAGGTGCATTTT.

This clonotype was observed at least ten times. The CDR3 sequence is CASSQDPGQGYTEAFF. The CDR3 DNA is TGTGCCAGCAGCCAAGATCCGGGACAGGGGTACACTGAAGCTTTCTTT. The chain joins TRBV3-1 to TRBJ1-1, with 10 bases identical to TRBD1. CDR1 is LGHDT, CDR2 YNNKEL, per germline (reference sequence). The CDR3 totals 16 residues. V trimming: 0 bases; J trimming: 3 bases; junction bases outside the gene matches: 4.

The chain's CDR3 is CASSFGGPEAFF. CDR3 nucleotides: TGCGCCAGCAGCTTTGGAGGGCCTGAAGCTTTCTTT. This chain connects TRBV5-1 to TRBJ1-1; no clear D. CDR1 is SGHRS, CDR2 YFSETQ, per germline. V shed 2 bases and J shed 6 bases, with 8 bases lying between them. This CDR3 is 12 amino acids long.

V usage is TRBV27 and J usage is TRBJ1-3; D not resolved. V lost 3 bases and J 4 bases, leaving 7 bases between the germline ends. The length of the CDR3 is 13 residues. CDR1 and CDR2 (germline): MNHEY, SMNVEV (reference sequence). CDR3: CASSFRLGNTIYF. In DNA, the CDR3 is TGTGCCAGCAGTTTCCGGTTGGGAAACACCATATATTTT.

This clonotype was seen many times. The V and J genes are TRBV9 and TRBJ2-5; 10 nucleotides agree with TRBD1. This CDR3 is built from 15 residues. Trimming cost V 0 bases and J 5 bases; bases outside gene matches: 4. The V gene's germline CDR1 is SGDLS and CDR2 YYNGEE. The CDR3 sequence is CASSVGQGARETQYF. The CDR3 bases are TGTGCCAGCAGCGTAGGACAGGGGGCCAGGGAGACCCAGTACTTC. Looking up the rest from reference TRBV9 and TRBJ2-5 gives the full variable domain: DSGVTQTPKHLITATGQRVTLRCSPRSGDLSVYWYQQSLDQGLQFLIQYYNGEERAKGNILERFSAQQFPDLHSELNLSSLELGDSALYFCASSVGQGARETQYFGPGTRLLVL.

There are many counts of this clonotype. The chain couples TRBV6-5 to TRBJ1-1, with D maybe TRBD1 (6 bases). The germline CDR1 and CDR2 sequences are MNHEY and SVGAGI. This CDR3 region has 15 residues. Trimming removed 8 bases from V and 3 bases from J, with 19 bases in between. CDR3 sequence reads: CASQTRGIVDTEAFF. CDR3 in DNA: TGTGCCAGCCAAACCAGGGGAATCGTCGACACTGAAGCTTTCTTT.

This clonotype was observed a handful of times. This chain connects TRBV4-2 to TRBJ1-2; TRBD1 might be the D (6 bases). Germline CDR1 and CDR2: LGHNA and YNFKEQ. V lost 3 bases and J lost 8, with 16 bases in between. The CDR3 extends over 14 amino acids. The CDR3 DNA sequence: TGTGCCAGCAGCCACCCGGGGGCCGGGGACGGCTACACCTTC. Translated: CASSHPGAGDGYTF.

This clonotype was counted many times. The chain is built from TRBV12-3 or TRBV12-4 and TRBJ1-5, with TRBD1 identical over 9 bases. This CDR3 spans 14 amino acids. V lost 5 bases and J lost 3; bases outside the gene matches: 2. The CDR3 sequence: CASSRDRDNQPQHF. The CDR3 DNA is TGTGCCAGCAGTCGGGACAGGGACAATCAGCCCCAGCATTTT.

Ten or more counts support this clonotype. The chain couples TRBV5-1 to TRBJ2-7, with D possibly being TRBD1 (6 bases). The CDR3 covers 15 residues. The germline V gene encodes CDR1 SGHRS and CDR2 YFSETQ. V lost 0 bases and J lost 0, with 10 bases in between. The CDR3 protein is CASSLGTAYSYEQYF. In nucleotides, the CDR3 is TGCGCCAGCAGCTTGGGGACAGCTTACTCCTACGAGCAGTACTTC.

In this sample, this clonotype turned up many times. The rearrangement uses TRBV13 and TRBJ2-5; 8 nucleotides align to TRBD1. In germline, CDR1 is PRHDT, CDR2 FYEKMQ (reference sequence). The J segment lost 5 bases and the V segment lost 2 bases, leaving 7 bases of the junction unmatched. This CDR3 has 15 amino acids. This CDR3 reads CASSLLGQGFETQYF. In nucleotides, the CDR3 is TGTGCCAGCAGCTTACTCGGACAGGGTTTCGAGACCCAGTACTTC.

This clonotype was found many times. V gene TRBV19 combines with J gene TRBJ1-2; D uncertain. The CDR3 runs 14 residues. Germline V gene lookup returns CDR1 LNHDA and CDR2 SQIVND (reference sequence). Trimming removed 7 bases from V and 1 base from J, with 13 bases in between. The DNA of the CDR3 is TGTGCCAGTAATACACGCGGGATTAACTATGGCTACACCTTC. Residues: CASNTRGINYGYTF.